This T cell receptor (beta chain) is drawn from a study of shared clonotypes between healthy human individuals. Profiling relied on immunoSEQ multiplex PCR, and the TCRdb table lists in-frame clones only, not all of them. The sample shows 900,000 to 1,200,000 clones, 70% to 80% of them seen only once. Sequencing input: memory CD4+ T cells from PBMCs. Subset here: CD45RA-negative fraction. This receptor was identified in a man between 18 and 29 years old in good health. Some clones in this sample may be carry-over from other donors' samples.

CDR3: CASSFFRGGSDEKLFF. The CDR3 DNA sequence: TGCGCCAGCAGCTTTTTCAGGGGTGGGTCAGACGAAAAACTGTTTTTT. V is TRBV5-1 and J is TRBJ1-4; possible D gene TRBD1, 6 bases. There are 16 residues in the CDR3. Germline V lookup: CDR1 SGHRS, CDR2 YFSETQ. Between the trimmed V and J ends, which lost 2 bases and 8 bases, there was a span of 19 bases.